This is a list of T cell receptor beta chains from one sample in a study of blood T cell repertoires in COVID-19. TCRdb's copy holds only in-frame clones and misses some; the assay was immunoSEQ multiplex PCR. Here the sample spans 200,000 to 300,000 clones, roughly 86% being singletons. Sequenced: peripheral blood. These receptors all come from a woman aged 60 to 75 who had recovered from COVID-19. Each CDR3 is given with its conserved first and last residue. The D gene is left open where the match is weak.

V gene,D gene,J gene,CDR3 protein
TRBV5-1,NA,TRBJ2-7,CASSLDPGKSEQYF
TRBV27,TRBD2,TRBJ2-7,CASSLTGTSDEQYF
TRBV5-1,NA,TRBJ2-1,CASSLGGGSYNEQFF
TRBV28,NA,TRBJ1-4,CASSPRQAGREKLFF
TRBV3-1/TRBV3-2,TRBD1,TRBJ2-5,CASSRDREGTQYF
TRBV20-1,NA,TRBJ1-1,CSARPQTAFF
TRBV7-9,NA,TRBJ2-7,CASSLVAETHEQYF
TRBV7-2,TRBD2,TRBJ2-3,CASSLPGLAGGSDTQYF
TRBV27,TRBD1,TRBJ1-5,CASWTGYQPQHF
TRBV6-6,TRBD1,TRBJ1-5,CASSRQGTPQHF
TRBV19,TRBD1,TRBJ1-1,CASSKGDRATTEAFF
TRBV3-1/TRBV3-2,TRBD1,TRBJ1-4,CASSLTTSRGLGNEKLFF
TRBV7-8,TRBD1,TRBJ1-2,CASSSPGTGGNGYTF
TRBV9,NA,TRBJ2-7,CASSYGHGSYEQYF
TRBV5-1,TRBD2,TRBJ2-1,CASSLELAGGSSYNEQFF
TRBV5-1,TRBD1,TRBJ1-1,CASSRDRGDPAFF
TRBV6-5,TRBD2,TRBJ2-1,CASSYLLAGGPNEQFF
TRBV5-1,NA,TRBJ1-1,CASSLAADVMNTEAFF
TRBV7-2,TRBD1,TRBJ1-2,CASSPRTGARSYGYTF
TRBV20-1,NA,TRBJ1-5,CSTSRNQPQHF
TRBV25-1,NA,TRBJ1-5,CASSDAGMVQPQHF
TRBV16,NA,TRBJ1-6,CASSQSVPAELNSPLHF
TRBV9,TRBD1,TRBJ1-2,CASSAGTGGSNYGYTF
TRBV6-5,TRBD1,TRBJ2-5,CASSYEGQGVETQYF
TRBV9,TRBD1,TRBJ1-1,CASSVATRGQGGEAFF
TRBV29-1,NA,TRBJ2-1,CSVVARSQNEQFF
TRBV5-1,TRBD2,TRBJ2-7,CASSSSGGAYEQYF
TRBV18,NA,TRBJ2-7,CASSGGTDNYEQYF
TRBV19,NA,TRBJ1-2,CASRTQGNYGYTF
TRBV24-1,NA,TRBJ1-4,CATSDRTGGEKLFF
TRBV19,NA,TRBJ1-1,CASSFRQEYVQNTEAFF
TRBV12-3/TRBV12-4,TRBD2,TRBJ2-1,CASSSGGPNEQFF
TRBV5-1,NA,TRBJ1-5,CASSLGVGQGRNQPQHF
TRBV3-1/TRBV3-2,NA,TRBJ1-1,CASSSSRGYTEAFF
TRBV11-2,TRBD2,TRBJ2-2,CASSPRLAGNTGELFF
TRBV19,TRBD1,TRBJ1-4,CASSIPRTGHNEKLFF
TRBV5-6,TRBD1,TRBJ2-3,CASSPMNRGRFGAEVQYF
TRBV7-9,TRBD1,TRBJ2-1,CASNLPGQGTNEQFF
TRBV21-1,NA,TRBJ1-1,CASSKEGTGVTEAFF
TRBV6-1,TRBD1,TRBJ2-6,CASSVNRGSGANVLTF
TRBV3-1/TRBV3-2,TRBD2,TRBJ2-5,CASHSGGDGRTQYF
TRBV28,NA,TRBJ2-5,CASSLYAPWETQYF
TRBV7-2,NA,TRBJ1-3,CASSSQPSSGNTIYF
TRBV29-1,NA,TRBJ1-2,CSVEERWEYGYTF
TRBV7-3,NA,TRBJ1-1,CASSLTGGNTEAFF
TRBV9,TRBD1,TRBJ2-2,CASSVGDFRGRRLELFF
TRBV5-1,TRBD1,TRBJ1-1,CASSTGTANTEAFF
TRBV4-1,NA,TRBJ1-4,CASSRGASGPGVYRYEKLFF
TRBV28,TRBD1,TRBJ2-5,CASTGAQETQYF